This T cell receptor beta chain was captured in a study of radiotherapy plus CTLA-4 blockade in lung cancer. V was clipped by 11 bases and J by 5 bases; unmatched bases: 15. CDR1 and CDR2 (germline): SNHLY, FYNNEI. The CDR3 runs to 15 residues. Measured with immunoSEQ multiplex PCR; TCRdb has only the in-frame clones, and not every one. Among 80,000 or so clones listed, around 81% were seen once. The starting material was peripheral blood, obtained from a patient treated with radiotherapy plus ipilimumab. The chain has TRBV2 and TRBJ2-1, with 7 bases fitting TRBD1. This clonotype originated in a human donor with non-small cell lung cancer who had a partial response to radiotherapy plus ipilimumab. Some clones in this sample may be carry-over from other donors' samples. DNA for the CDR3: TGTGCCGGCAAACAGGGGTGGGGGACGGACAATGAGCAGTTCTTC. This gives the protein CAGKQGWGTDNEQFF.